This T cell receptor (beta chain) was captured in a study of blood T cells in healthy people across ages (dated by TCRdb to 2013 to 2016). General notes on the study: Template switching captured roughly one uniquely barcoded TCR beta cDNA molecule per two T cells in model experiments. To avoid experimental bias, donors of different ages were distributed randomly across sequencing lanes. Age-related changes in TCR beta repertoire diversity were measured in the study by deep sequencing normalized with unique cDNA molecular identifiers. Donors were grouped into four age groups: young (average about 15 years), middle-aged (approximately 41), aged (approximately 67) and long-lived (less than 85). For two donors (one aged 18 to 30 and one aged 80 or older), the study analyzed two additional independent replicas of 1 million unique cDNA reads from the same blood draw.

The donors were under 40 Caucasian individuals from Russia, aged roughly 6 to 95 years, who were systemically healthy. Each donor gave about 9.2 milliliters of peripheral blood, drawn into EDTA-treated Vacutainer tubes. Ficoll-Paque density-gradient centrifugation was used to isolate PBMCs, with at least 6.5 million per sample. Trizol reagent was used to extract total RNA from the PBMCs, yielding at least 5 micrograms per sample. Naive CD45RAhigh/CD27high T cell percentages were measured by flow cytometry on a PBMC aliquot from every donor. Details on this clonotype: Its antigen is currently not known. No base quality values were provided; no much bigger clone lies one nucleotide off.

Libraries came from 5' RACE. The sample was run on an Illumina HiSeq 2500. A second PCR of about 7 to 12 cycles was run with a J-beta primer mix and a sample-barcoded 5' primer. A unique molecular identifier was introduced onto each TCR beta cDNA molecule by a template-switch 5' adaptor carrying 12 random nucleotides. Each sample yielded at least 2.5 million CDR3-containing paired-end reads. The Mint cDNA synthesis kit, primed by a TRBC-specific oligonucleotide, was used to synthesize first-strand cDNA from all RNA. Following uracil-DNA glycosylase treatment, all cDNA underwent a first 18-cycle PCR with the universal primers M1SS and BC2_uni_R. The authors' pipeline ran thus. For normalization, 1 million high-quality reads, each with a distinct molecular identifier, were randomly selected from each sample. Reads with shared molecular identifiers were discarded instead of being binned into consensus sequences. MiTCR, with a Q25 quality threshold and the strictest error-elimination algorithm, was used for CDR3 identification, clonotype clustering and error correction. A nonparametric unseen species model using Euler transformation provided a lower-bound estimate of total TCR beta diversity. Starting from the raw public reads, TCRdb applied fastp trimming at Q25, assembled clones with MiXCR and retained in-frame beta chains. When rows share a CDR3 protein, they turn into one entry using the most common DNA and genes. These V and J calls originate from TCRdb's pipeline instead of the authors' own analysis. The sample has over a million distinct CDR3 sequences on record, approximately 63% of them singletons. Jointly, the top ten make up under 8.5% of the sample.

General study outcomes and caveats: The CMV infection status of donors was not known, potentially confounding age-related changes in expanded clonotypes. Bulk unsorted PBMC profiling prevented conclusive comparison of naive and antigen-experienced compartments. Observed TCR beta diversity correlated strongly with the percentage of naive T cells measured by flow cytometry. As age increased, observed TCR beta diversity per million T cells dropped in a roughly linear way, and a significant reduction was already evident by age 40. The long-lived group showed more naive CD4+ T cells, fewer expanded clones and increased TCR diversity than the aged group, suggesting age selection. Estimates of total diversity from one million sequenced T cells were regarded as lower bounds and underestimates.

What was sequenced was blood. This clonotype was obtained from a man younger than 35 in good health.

The CDR3: CAISGTSGDYEQYF. The DNA sequence is TGTGCCATCAGTGGGACTAGCGGGGACTACGAGCAGTACTTC. The chain uses TRBV10-3 and TRBJ2-7; TRBD2 lines up with 12 middle nucleotides. The germline V gene sets CDR1 to ENHRY and CDR2 to SYGVKD. V loses 4 bases at its end and J loses 3 bases; junction bases beyond the gene matches: 1. The CDR3 goes from the cysteine to the phenylalanine over 14 residues. Of the read, only the CDR3 DNA is kept; its 42 bases are in frame from base 1.